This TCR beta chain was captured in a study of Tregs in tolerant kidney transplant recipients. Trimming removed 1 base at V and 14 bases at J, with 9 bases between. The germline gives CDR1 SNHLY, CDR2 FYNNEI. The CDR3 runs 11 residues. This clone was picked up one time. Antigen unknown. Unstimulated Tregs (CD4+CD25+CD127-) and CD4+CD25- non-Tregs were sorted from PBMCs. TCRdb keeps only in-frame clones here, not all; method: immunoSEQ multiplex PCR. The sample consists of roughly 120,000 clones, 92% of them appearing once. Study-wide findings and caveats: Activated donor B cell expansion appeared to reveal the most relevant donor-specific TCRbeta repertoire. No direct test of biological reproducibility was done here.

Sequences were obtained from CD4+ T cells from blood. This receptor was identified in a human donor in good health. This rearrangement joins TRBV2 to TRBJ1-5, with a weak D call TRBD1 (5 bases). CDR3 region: CASSEGGRKHF. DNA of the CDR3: TGTGCCAGCAGTGAAGGGGGACGGAAGCATTTT.